This paragraph covers one T cell receptor beta chain sequence. Its matching antigen is unknown. The entry originates in a study of T cells in localized non-small cell lung cancer. Regarding the study as a whole: Highest T cell clonality was seen in uninvolved adjacent lung, surpassing that measured in tumor. Appearing in adjacent lung were a median about 57 of the top 100 tumor clones.

Profiling relied on immunoSEQ multiplex PCR, and the TCRdb table lists in-frame clones only, not all of them. The sample carries about 70,000 clones, around 85% recorded once. V shed 2 bases and J 4 bases; nucleotides not matched to a gene: 0. Per germline, CDR1 LGHNT and CDR2 FRNRAP. The CDR3 spans 13 residues. This rearrangement joins TRBV12-5 to TRBJ1-2; the match to TRBD1 covers 8 bases. This clonotype originated in a female donor of 60 years or more with stage I lung adenocarcinoma. Source: peripheral blood, taken before any cancer treatment. CDR3 bases: TGTGCTAGTGGTTTGACAGGGGGCTATGGCTACACCTTC. Translation gives CASGLTGGYGYTF. The complete variable domain, with remaining parts taken from reference TRBV12-5 and TRBJ1-2, reads DARVTQTPRHKVTEMGQEVTMRCQPILGHNTVFWYRQTMMQGLELLAYFRNRAPLDDSGMPKDRFSAEMPDATLATLKIQPSEPRDSAVYFCASGLTGGYGYTFGSGTRLTVV.